This T cell receptor (beta chain) comes out of a study of blood T cell repertoires in COVID-19. The germline gives CDR1 MDHEN, CDR2 SYDVKM. V was clipped by 3 bases and J by 9 bases, with 11 bases between them. The CDR3 covers 12 residues. Clones were read by immunoSEQ multiplex PCR, and TCRdb kept only the in-frame ones, dropping some. The data show roughly 700,000 clones, with approximately 90% seen just once and approximately 0.25% held by the top ten. The chain recombines TRBV28 with TRBJ1-1, with D unresolved. The sample taken for sequencing was peripheral blood. The receptor was isolated from a woman aged 18-29 years with acute or convalescent COVID-19. CDR3 sequence (DNA): TGTGCCAGCAGTTTTTGGGGAGGGAAAGCTTTCTTT. This gives the protein CASSFWGGKAFF.